The 17 T cell receptor beta chains in this list originate from one sample, sequenced in a study of T cells in women clearing cervical HPV infection. Produced via immunoSEQ multiplex PCR; TCRdb's table is partial and in-frame only. This listing includes 20,000 to 25,000 clones. The sample comprised blood buffy coat. The receptor set was obtained from a woman between 18 and 75 years old with a cervical HPV16 infection that either progressed to CIN3+ or cleared (not recorded which).

For this clone: The read is 3 residues too short to cover the CDR3 end, so that end is filled in from the germline J gene. The chain is built from TRBV18 and TRBJ2-6, with 7 bases matching TRBD1. Germline V gene lookup returns CDR1 KGHSH and CDR2 LQKENI. V shed 3 bases, J shed 0 bases, and the junction held 11 bases outside the gene matches. The CDR3 consists of 19 residues. CDR3 residues: CASSPIIFTGASGANVLTF. The covered CDR3 bases are TGTGCCAGCTCACCGATAATTTTTACAGGGGCCTCTGGGGCCAACGTC.

A note on this clone: The read halts 3 residues ahead of the CDR3 end, with the missing end drawn from the germline J gene. The V call is TRBV20-1, the J call TRBJ1-1, with TRBD1 identical over 8 bases. The V gene end was trimmed by 6 bases and the J gene end by 5 bases; junction bases not matched to a gene: 8. In germline, CDR1 is DFQATT, CDR2 SNEGSKA (reference sequence). The CDR3 has 13 amino acids. The CDR3 reads CSARDRLRTEAFF. The sequenced part of the CDR3 DNA is TGCAGTGCCCGGGACAGGCTCAGGACTGAA.

As for this clone: Read coverage stops 3 residues before the CDR3 terminus; the germline J gene supplies the remainder. This chain uses TRBV19 with TRBJ1-2; a weak D match, TRBD1 (5 bases). The CDR3 loop spans 14 amino acids. Germline CDR1 is LNHDA and CDR2 is SQIVND (reference sequence). The chain's CDR3 is CASSIGGYRYDYTF. Incomplete CDR3 DNA: TGTGCCAGTAGTATAGGGGGCTACAGGTACGAC.

This clone is deemed medium-sized by its frequency. The CDR3 sequence is CASSFPTGGAGELFF. Partial CDR3 DNA: TGTGCCAGCAGCTTTCCGACAGGGGGGGCCGGGGAG. The V gene is TRBV7-9, the J gene TRBJ2-2, with TRBD1 identical over 9 bases. The CDR3 end is not reached by the read, which stops 3 residues before it; the germline J gene fills it in. This CDR3 spans 15 amino acids. Unmatched junction bases numbered 5, after V lost 3 bases and J lost 6 bases. Germline V gene data show CDR1 as SEHNR and CDR2 as FQNEAQ (reference sequence).

About this clone: The CDR3 end lies 3 residues beyond the end of the read and is filled in from the germline J gene. The J gene is TRBJ2-3, the V gene TRBV9; 7 nucleotides align to TRBD2. The V gene end was trimmed by 0 bases and the J gene end by 3 bases; junction bases not matched to a gene: 7. Germline lookup yields CDR1 SGDLS and CDR2 YYNGEE. CDR3 length equals 16 residues. CDR3 bases read: TGTGCCAGCAGCGTAGATGGCGGGAGTACGACAGATACG. This encodes CASSVDGGSTTDT. The full CDR3 reads CASSVDGGSTTDTQYF.

With regard to this clone: Read data end 3 residues before the CDR3 end; the end is taken from the germline J gene. V is TRBV3-1 (or the pseudogene TRBV3-2) and J is TRBJ2-7; possible D gene TRBD2, 6 bases. The CDR3 consists of 17 residues. V gave up 6 bases and J gave up 3 bases, with 24 bases separating them. CDR1 is LGHDT, CDR2 YNNKEL, per germline (reference sequence). Partial CDR3 DNA: TGTGCCAGCAGTCCGGTTTGGGTGCGGGGAGGTCTCTACGAG. This gives the protein CASSPVWVRGGLYE. In full, the CDR3 is CASSPVWVRGGLYEQYF.

A note on this clone: The read ends 3 residues early relative to the CDR3; the germline J gene fills the gap. The rearrangement links TRBV2 to TRBJ1-4; 8 bases agree with TRBD1. Germline V lookup: CDR1 SNHLY, CDR2 FYNNEI. Trimming at V came to 6 bases and at J to 8 bases, leaving 8 bases not matched to a gene. The CDR3 covers 14 residues. The CDR3 protein is CASRRTGSGEKLFF. Partial CDR3 DNA: TGTGCCAGCAGGAGGACAGGGTCGGGAGAAAAA.

About this clone: The read ends 3 residues before the CDR3 terminus; that terminus is restored from the germline J gene. The V gene is TRBV29-1, the J gene TRBJ2-1, with D unresolved. Per germline, CDR1 SQVTM and CDR2 ANQGSEA. The germline V and J ends were trimmed by 1 base and 9 bases, with 13 bases remaining between them. The CDR3 has 13 amino acids. The covered CDR3 bases are TGCAGCGTTGAAGGCCTAGTCCCTGGTGAG. Residues: CSVEGLVPGE. The CDR3 as a whole reads CSVEGLVPGEQFF.

A word on this clone: The read stops 3 residues short of the end of the CDR3; the missing end is completed from the germline J gene. J is TRBJ2-1 and V is TRBV20-1; D gene ambiguous. CDR1 is DFQATT and CDR2 is SNEGSKA in the germline V gene (reference sequence). The CDR3 sequence is 13 residues long. Trimming shortened V by 2 bases and J by 9 bases, and 14 bases separated the two germline ends. This chain's CDR3 is CSARRVVGGEQFF. Incomplete CDR3 DNA: TGCAGTGCTAGACGGGTAGTGGGTGGTGAG.

As for this clone: The CDR3 is cut off 3 residues early in the read; its end comes from the germline J gene. The chain is built from TRBV29-1 and TRBJ2-5, with 16 bases that match TRBD2. CDR1 and CDR2 from the germline V gene are SQVTM and ANQGSEA. With V trimmed by 7 bases and J by 3 bases, 11 bases remained unmatched. CDR3 length: 17 residues. The CDR3 is CSADGGGLAGGKETQYF. The sequenced part of the CDR3 DNA is TGCAGCGCTGACGGTGGGGGACTAGCGGGGGGGAAAGAGACC.

On this clone: The CDR3 end lies 3 residues beyond the end of the read and is filled in from the germline J gene. The chain couples TRBV5-1 to TRBJ2-5, with 8 bases fitting TRBD2. V shed 4 bases, J shed 2 bases, and the junction held 10 bases outside the gene matches. This CDR3 contains 16 residues. CDR1 and CDR2 (germline): SGHRS, YFSETQ. The CDR3 sequence is CASSPGTSAIQETQYF. Partial CDR3 DNA: TGCGCCAGCAGCCCCGGGACTAGTGCCATACAAGAGACC.

Worth noting for this clone: The CDR3 goes on 3 residues after the read ends, and that part is filled in from the germline J gene. This chain joins TRBV7-2 and TRBJ1-2; 10 bases agree with TRBD1. The CDR3 runs to 13 residues. In germline, CDR1 is SGHTA, CDR2 FQGNSA. CDR3 DNA, as far as it was read: TGTGCCAGCAGCCTTGACAGGGGGCGCGGC. It translates to CASSLDRGRG. The full-length CDR3 reads as CASSLDRGRGYTF.

Turning to this clone: The missing CDR3 end, 3 residues past where the read stops, is filled in from the germline J gene. This sequence joins TRBV18 and TRBJ1-1; D gene uncertain. Germline assignment: CDR1 KGHSH and CDR2 LQKENI. Trimming shortened V by 8 bases and J by 6 bases, and 16 bases separated the two germline ends. There are 13 residues in the CDR3. The sequenced CDR3 bases are TGTGCCAGCCAAAACACGGGGTTCGCTGAA. Its translation is CASQNTGFAE. The CDR3 as a whole reads CASQNTGFAEAFF. The variable domain in full, with the rest retrieved from reference TRBV18 and TRBJ1-1, is NAGVMQNPRHLVRRRGQEARLRCSPMKGHSHVYWYRQLPEEGLKFMVYLQKENIIDESGMPKERFSAEFPKEGPSILRIQQVVRGDSAAYFCASQNTGFAEAFFGQGTRLTVV.

In the case of this clone: The sequence runs out 3 residues before the end of the CDR3; the remainder is reconstructed from the germline J gene. The V gene is TRBV2, the J gene TRBJ2-3, with 8 bases that match TRBD1. CDR3 size: 14 residues. Trimming took 5 bases from V and 6 from J; bases not matched to a gene: 7. Germline lookup yields CDR1 SNHLY and CDR2 FYNNEI. The CDR3 bases that were read are TGTGCCAGCAGTACAGGGGGTGGGGTGGATACG. This sequence encodes CASSTGGGVDT. The whole CDR3 sequence reads CASSTGGGVDTQYF. The complete variable domain, with remaining parts taken from reference TRBV2 and TRBJ2-3, reads EPEVTQTPSHQVTQMGQEVILRCVPISNHLYFYWYRQILGQKVEFLVSFYNNEISEKSEIFDDQFSVERPDGSNFTLKIRSTKLEDSAMYFCASSTGGGVDTQYFGPGTRLTVL.

A remark on this clone: The DNA ends 3 residues before the CDR3 does, and the rest of the CDR3 is filled in from the germline J gene. Other DNA sequences in this sample translate to the same CDR3. The chain recombines TRBV6-2 or TRBV6-3 with TRBJ2-7; no firm D call. CDR3 length: 11 residues. CDR1 and CDR2 (germline): MNHEY, SVGEGT. Trimming removed 6 bases at V and 4 bases at J, with 7 bases between. CDR3 sequence: CASSYLYEQYF. The CDR3 bases that were read are TGTGCCAGCAGCTACCTTTACGAG.

About this clone: The read terminates 3 residues ahead of where the CDR3 ends, so the germline J gene completes it. V is TRBV19 and J is TRBJ1-2, with D hard to call. CDR1 and CDR2 (germline): LNHDA, SQIVND (reference sequence). CDR3 length: 15 residues. This CDR3 is CASSIMTSGSYDYTF. The covered CDR3 bases are TGTGCCAGTAGTATCATGACTAGCGGCTCCTACGAC.

Turning to this clone: The read ends 3 residues early relative to the CDR3; the germline J gene fills the gap. The J gene is TRBJ2-1, the V gene TRBV5-1, with D perhaps matching TRBD1 (6 bases). The ends were cut back, 4 bases at V and 2 bases at J, with 10 bases in the middle. There are 14 residues in the CDR3. Germline V gene sequence: CDR1 SGHRS, CDR2 YFSETQ. The CDR3 DNA, read in part, is TGCGCCAGCAGCACCGACAGGACCTACAATGAG. Translating it yields CASSTDRTYNE. The full CDR3 protein is CASSTDRTYNEQFF.